These 30 T cell receptor beta chains share one sample of origin, sequenced in a study of T cells after yellow fever vaccination. TCRdb reprocessed the 5' RACE reads with MiXCR, giving one entry per CDR3 protein. The repertoire consists of hundreds of thousands of distinct CDR3 sequences, with about 4% occurring once and the leading ten covering 20% to 25%. Sequences were derived from PBMCs, sampled 5 days after the yellow fever booster vaccination. Receptors were obtained from a man younger than 35 who received the YFV17D yellow fever vaccine.

This clonotype was found many times. V gene TRBV11-2 combines with J gene TRBJ2-5, with 13 nucleotides matching TRBD2. The length of the CDR3 is 16 residues. CDR1 SGHAT and CDR2 FQNNGV come from the germline V gene. V gave up 5 bases and J gave up 2 bases; unmatched junction bases: 5. CDR3 DNA sequence: TGTGCCAGCAGCCCCCGGACTAGCGGGGGTCAAGAGACCCAGTACTTC. As protein: CASSPRTSGGQETQYF. The full variable domain, rest sourced from reference TRBV11-2 and TRBJ2-5, is EAGVAQSPRYKIIEKRQSVAFWCNPISGHATLYWYQQILGQGPKLLIQFQNNGVVDDSQLPKDRFSAERLKGVDSTLKIQPAKLEDSAVYLCASSPRTSGGQETQYFGPGTRLLVL.

This clonotype was seen at least ten times. This chain connects TRBV21-1 to TRBJ2-7; the tabulated D call, TRBD1, remains unverified against the DNA. TRBV21-1 counts as a pseudogene. The CDR3 spans 15 residues. CDR3 nucleotide sequence: TGTGCCAGCATCATCACGGGGGGGACTCCTTACGAGCAGTACGTC. This encodes CASIITGGTPYEQYV.

V gene TRBV7-2 combines with J gene TRBJ2-3; D remains ambiguous. CDR3 length: 11 residues. V dropped 9 bases and J dropped 4 bases, with 8 bases sitting between them. In germline, CDR1 is SGHTA, CDR2 FQGNSA. The chain's CDR3 is CASTFSDTQYF. The CDR3 DNA is TGTGCCAGTACATTTTCAGATACGCAGTATTTT.

V and J are TRBV11-2 and TRBJ2-5; 13 bases are a match to TRBD2. CDR1 is SGHAT, CDR2 FQNNGV, per germline. V was clipped by 3 bases and J by 1 base; unmatched bases: 2. This CDR3 has 16 amino acids. The CDR3 DNA follows: TGTGCCAGCAGCTTTTGGACTAGCGGGGGCCAAGAGACCCAGTACTTC. Translation gives CASSFWTSGGQETQYF.

This clonotype was detected a few times. The chain has TRBV27 and TRBJ2-5, with D possibly TRBD1 on 6 matching bases. V lost 6 bases, J lost 5 bases, and 19 bases lay in between. The CDR3 loop spans 15 amino acids. CDR1 is MNHEY, CDR2 SMNVEV, per germline (reference sequence). The CDR3 protein is CASSPRPRGGETQYF. The CDR3, as DNA: TGTGCCAGCAGCCCACGACCCAGGGGTGGTGAGACCCAGTACTTC.

V usage is TRBV6-5 and J usage is TRBJ2-4; D is possibly TRBD2 (6 bases). Deletions cut 5 bases from V and 0 bases from J, with 11 bases between. Germline V gene data show CDR1 as MNHEY and CDR2 as SVGAGI. The CDR3 consists of 15 residues. CDR3 sequence: CASSQTGVAKNIQYF. The CDR3, as DNA: TGTGCCAGCAGTCAGACGGGGGTAGCCAAAAACATTCAGTACTTC.

This clonotype has a handful of counts. The rearrangement links TRBV5-1 to TRBJ2-1, with unresolved D. The CDR3 runs 9 residues. Trimming cost V 10 bases and J 8 bases, with 7 bases left between them. Germline V gene data show CDR1 as SGHRS and CDR2 as YFSETQ. CDR3 protein: CAPRHEQFF. The CDR3, as DNA: TGCGCCCCTCGGCATGAGCAGTTCTTC.

V and J are TRBV20-1 and TRBJ2-7; tentatively, D is TRBD2 (7 bases). The CDR3 is 14 residues long. The V and J ends lost 3 bases and 3 bases respectively, with 15 bases between them. In germline, CDR1 is DFQATT, CDR2 SNEGSKA (reference sequence). The CDR3 reads CSARWGGPIYEQYF. The CDR3 DNA follows: TGCAGTGCTAGGTGGGGGGGGCCCATCTACGAGCAGTACTTC.

This clonotype was seen many times. The rearrangement links TRBV3-1 to TRBJ2-1; the match to TRBD2 covers 9 bases. CDR3 length equals 16 residues. The V and J ends lost 2 bases and 0 bases, in that order; junction bases with no gene match: 2. Germline V gene lookup returns CDR1 LGHDT and CDR2 YNNKEL (reference sequence). CDR3 residues: CASSQLAGSSYNEQFF. CDR3 coding DNA: TGTGCCAGCAGCCAACTAGCGGGGTCCTCCTACAATGAGCAGTTCTTC.

This clonotype turned up a few times. The chain carries TRBV27 and TRBJ2-1; 8 bases line up with TRBD1. Germline V lookup: CDR1 MNHEY, CDR2 SMNVEV (reference sequence). V shed 10 bases and J 9 bases; nucleotides not matched to a gene: 14. The CDR3 runs to 14 residues. CDR3 amino acids: CATTLAGGTAEQFF. The CDR3 region has the DNA TGTGCCACCACCCTTGCAGGGGGCACAGCTGAGCAGTTCTTC.

This clonotype has ten or more counts. The gene calls are TRBV7-9 and TRBJ2-1; the D gene is possibly TRBD2 (6 bases). Germline lookup yields CDR1 SEHNR and CDR2 FQNEAQ (reference sequence). V gave up 5 bases and J gave up 0 bases, with 14 bases separating them. The CDR3 sequence is 16 residues long. The CDR3 nucleotides are TGTGCCAGCAGCCCTGGGACTGCCAGCTCCTACAATGAGCAGTTCTTC. Translated: CASSPGTASSYNEQFF.

This clonotype was recorded many times. This chain's CDR3 is CASSLWISGNTIYF. DNA of the CDR3: TGTGCCAGCAGTTTATGGATCTCTGGAAACACCATATATTTT. The chain uses TRBV28 and TRBJ1-3, with D unclear. The V gene's germline CDR1 is MDHEN and CDR2 SYDVKM. The CDR3 is made up of 14 amino acids. Trimming shortened V by 0 bases and J by 0 bases, and 3 bases separated the two germline ends.

This rearrangement joins TRBV20-1 to TRBJ2-1, with 7 nucleotides matching TRBD2. The junction had 9 bases not matched to a gene; V was cut back by 7 bases and J by 3 bases. Germline CDR1 is DFQATT and CDR2 is SNEGSKA (reference sequence). This CDR3 region has 14 residues. CDR3 coding DNA: TGCAGTGTCACGAGTGGGGACTACTACAATGAGCAGTTCTTC. Protein: CSVTSGDYYNEQFF.

The CDR3 spells CASQGQTSSYEQYV. CDR3 nucleotide sequence: TGTGCCAGCCAGGGACAAACGAGCTCCTACGAGCAGTACGTC. V usage is TRBV21-1 and J usage is TRBJ2-7; TRBD1 was called by the table and not checked on the DNA. TRBV21-1 is a pseudogene. CDR3 length: 14 amino acids.

This clonotype has more than one count but fewer than ten. The chain combines TRBV7-9 with TRBJ1-1; D is undetermined. CDR1 and CDR2 from the germline V gene are SEHNR and FQNEAQ (reference sequence). Trimming cost V 6 bases and J 3 bases, with 8 bases left between them. The CDR3 is made up of 12 amino acids. For the CDR3, the DNA is TGTGCCAGCAGACGGGGTCACACTGAAGCTTTCTTT. The encoded protein is CASRRGHTEAFF.

This clonotype was detected a few times. The J gene is TRBJ2-1, the V gene TRBV5-1, with 8 bases lining up with TRBD1. The CDR3 contains 15 residues. In germline, CDR1 is SGHRS, CDR2 YFSETQ. J gave up 8 bases and V 4 bases, and 11 bases lay outside the gene matches. The CDR3 spells CASSRTGWMEDEQFF. The CDR3 region has the DNA TGCGCCAGCAGCCGGACAGGGTGGATGGAGGATGAGCAGTTCTTC.

This clonotype was recorded at least ten times. This chain links TRBV7-3 with TRBJ2-2; D ambiguous. Between the trimmed V and J ends, which lost 1 base and 8 bases, there was a span of 8 bases. The CDR3 totals 13 residues. Looked up from germline, CDR1 is SGHTA and CDR2 is FQGTGA. CDR3 sequence: CASSLRGWGELFF. CDR3 nucleotide sequence: TGTGCCAGCAGCTTAAGGGGATGGGGGGAGCTGTTTTTT.

This clonotype showed up just a few times. J is TRBJ2-7 and V is TRBV30, with TRBD2 matching 9 bases. The CDR3 loop spans 13 amino acids. In germline, CDR1 is GTSNPN, CDR2 SVGIG (reference sequence). This CDR3 reads CACERGAFYEQYF. CDR3 sequence (DNA): TGTGCTTGCGAGCGGGGGGCATTTTACGAGCAGTACTTC.

For the CDR3, the DNA is TGCGCCAGCAGCTTGCGACGGGATCTGGGCACAGATACGCAGTATTTT. It is translated as CASSLRRDLGTDTQYF. The rearrangement uses TRBV5-1 and TRBJ2-3, with D perhaps TRBD2 (5 bases). The germline V gene encodes CDR1 SGHRS and CDR2 YFSETQ. The CDR3 extends over 16 amino acids. The V end lost 1 base, the J end lost 1 base, and 13 bases lay between the germline ends. Using reference TRBV5-1 and TRBJ2-3 for the parts outside the CDR3, the full variable domain is KAGVTQTPRYLIKTRGQQVTLSCSPISGHRSVSWYQQTPGQGLQFLFEYFSETQRNKGNFPGRFSGRQFSNSRSEMNVSTLELGDSALYLCASSLRRDLGTDTQYFGPGTRLTVL.

Many counts were recorded for this clonotype. CDR3 sequence reads: CASSPSSGGLQETQYF. As DNA, the CDR3 is TGTGCCAGCAGCCCATCTAGCGGGGGCCTACAAGAGACCCAGTACTTC. V usage is TRBV7-6 and J usage is TRBJ2-5; 10 bases fit TRBD2. The CDR3 extends over 16 amino acids. V lost 5 bases and J lost 2; bases outside the gene matches: 8. Looked up from germline, CDR1 is SGHVS and CDR2 is FNYEAQ.

V and J are TRBV27 and TRBJ2-3; TRBD2 aligns across 12 bases. CDR1 is MNHEY and CDR2 is SMNVEV in the germline V gene (reference sequence). V trimming: 10 bases; J trimming: 6 bases; junction bases outside the gene matches: 11. The CDR3 runs to 15 residues. The CDR3 DNA sequence: TGTGCCACCACGACTAGCGGGGGCGTGTGGGATACGCAGTATTTT. This sequence encodes CATTTSGGVWDTQYF.

In its sample, this clonotype was seen many times. The chain uses TRBV6-2 or TRBV6-3 and TRBJ1-6; a possible D gene is TRBD1 (5 bases). The V gene lost 4 bases and the J gene lost 9 bases, with 19 bases spanning the gap. Germline V gene sequence: CDR1 MNHEY, CDR2 SVGEGT. The CDR3 loop spans 16 amino acids. The CDR3 loop reads CASSSTIRVIASPLHF. Written as DNA, the CDR3 is TGTGCCAGCAGTTCGACCATCAGGGTAATTGCTTCACCCCTCCACTTT.

This clonotype was detected many times. J is TRBJ1-1 and V is TRBV27; 8 positions agree with TRBD1. V was clipped by 0 bases and J by 11 bases; unmatched bases: 8. CDR3 length: 14 residues. Germline V gene data show CDR1 as MNHEY and CDR2 as SMNVEV (reference sequence). This chain's CDR3 is CASSLSPGGLYAFF. The CDR3 DNA is TGTGCCAGCAGTTTATCCCCAGGGGGCCTATATGCTTTCTTT.

This clonotype was counted at least ten times. The rearrangement links TRBV7-2 to TRBJ2-7; no definite D call. CDR3 length equals 13 residues. V lost 3 bases to trimming and J lost 5 bases, with 11 bases between them. The germline CDR1 and CDR2 sequences are SGHTA and FQGNSA. This CDR3 is CASSFWPGHEQYV. The CDR3 nucleotides read TGTGCCAGCAGCTTCTGGCCCGGCCACGAGCAGTACGTC.

This clonotype has ten or more counts. This chain joins TRBV5-1 and TRBJ2-2; TRBD1 matches 9 bases. Germline CDR1 SGHRS, CDR2 YFSETQ. V lost 2 bases, J lost 6 bases, and 5 bases stayed unmatched. The CDR3 is 15 residues long. As DNA, the CDR3 is TGCGCCAGCAGCTTTAGGACAGGGGACGCCGGGGAGCTGTTTTTT. As protein: CASSFRTGDAGELFF.

The rearrangement joins TRBV7-2 to TRBJ1-2; 8 bases are shared with TRBD1. There are 13 residues in the CDR3. Germline V gene lookup returns CDR1 SGHTA and CDR2 FQGNSA. Trimming removed 2 bases from V and 7 bases from J; junction bases left unmatched: 3. The CDR3 reads CASSLSTGGGYTF. As DNA, the CDR3 is TGTGCCAGCAGCTTATCTACAGGGGGTGGCTACACCTTC.

V and J are TRBV12-3 or TRBV12-4 and TRBJ2-5; the match to TRBD1 covers 8 bases. V dropped 6 bases and J dropped 1; count of bases not matched to a gene: 7. The CDR3 has 15 amino acids. The CDR3 spells CASSLSGTGQETQYF. CDR3 bases: TGTGCCAGCAGCCTTTCCGGGACAGGCCAAGAGACCCAGTACTTC.

This clonotype was picked up a small number of times. This chain uses TRBV29-1 with TRBJ1-2; D perhaps matches TRBD1 (5 bases). Germline CDR1 and CDR2: SQVTM and ANQGSEA. The CDR3 runs 11 residues. V lost 5 bases to trimming and J lost 8 bases, with 12 bases between them. The CDR3 DNA sequence: TGCAGCGTTAGGGCACGGGGCGGCTACACCTTC. Its protein is CSVRARGGYTF.

The table lists this clonotype with a few counts. V is TRBV6-2 or TRBV6-3 and J is TRBJ1-6; 11 nucleotides agree with TRBD1. Germline values: CDR1 MNHEY, CDR2 SVGEGT. J was trimmed by 6 bases and V by 6 bases; bases with no gene match: 7. CDR3 size: 16 residues. The CDR3, as DNA: TGTGCCAGCAGGATGGACAGGGGGCTTCTTAATTCACCCCTCCACTTT. This codes for CASRMDRGLLNSPLHF.

A few counts support this clonotype. The V call is TRBV2, the J call TRBJ2-7; 8 bases are shared with TRBD1. The V gene's germline CDR1 is SNHLY and CDR2 FYNNEI. The J segment lost 1 base and the V segment lost 1 base, leaving 3 bases of the junction unmatched. This CDR3 is built from 15 residues. CDR3 protein: CASSEDQGASYEQYV. CDR3 nucleotides: TGTGCCAGCAGTGAAGATCAGGGGGCTTCCTACGAGCAGTACGTC.